This record concerns one T cell receptor beta chain sequence. This clonotype was recorded a few times. Its binding antigen is unknown. Base qualities are missing; no much larger clone stands one base away. The data were obtained in a study of T-cell reconstitution after alpha-beta-depleted transplantation in children (dated by TCRdb to the mid-2010s). Regarding the study in general: Using TCR repertoire profiling, the study followed T-cell immune reconstitution in a quantitative way in children after TCRalphabeta/CD19-depleted allogeneic hematopoietic cell transplantation.

Libraries came from PCR. Data came from an Illumina HiSeq 2500. To normalize quantification of the TCRbeta repertoire, the TCR libraries were built with molecular barcoding that relied on unique molecular identifiers. TCRdb took the public reads, trimmed them with fastp at Q25, ran MiXCR for clone calling and kept in-frame beta chains. Identical CDR3 protein sequences are pooled into one entry, listed with their most common genes and DNA. This sample has approximately 490,000 distinct CDR3 sequences in its table, and 12% of those were observed once. The ten most abundant clones make up about 6% of the sample. Measured from the cysteine to the phenylalanine, the CDR3 is 16 residues long. The kept DNA is CDR3 alone, 48 bases in frame from the first base. The germline ends are 21 bases apart after V is trimmed by 4 bases and J by 5 bases. CDR1 and CDR2 were assigned from the germline V gene as SGHRS and YFSETQ.

The sequence was collected from a human donor who donated a stem cell graft to a child with combined immunodeficiency. Here the chain combines TRBV5-1 and TRBJ2-5; the D gene cannot be named for sure. The source material was PBMCs from the stem cell graft donor, sampled from the stem cell graft. The CDR3: CASSPPATITEETQYF. The base sequence is TGCGCCAGCAGCCCCCCGGCGACAATCACCGAGGAGACCCAGTACTTC.